These T cell receptor beta chains were read from a single sample in a study of blood T cells in healthy people across ages. TCRdb passed the 5' RACE reads through MiXCR, listing each CDR3 protein once. Here the sample spans roughly 930,000 distinct CDR3 sequences, about 48% being singletons. Material for sequencing was blood. The receptors were sampled from a man aged 25-45 years in good health. CDR3s include the opening cysteine and the closing phenylalanine or tryptophan.

TRBV6-5	TRBJ2-6	CASRGQVEGGANVLTF
TRBV12-3/TRBV12-4	TRBJ2-1	CASSFQGSASSYNEQFF
TRBV2	TRBJ1-5	CASSMGQGYSNQPQHF
TRBV2	TRBJ2-1	CASRVAGGPRNEQFF
TRBV10-3	TRBJ1-4	CAISDPPGGLTNEKLFF
TRBV4-3	TRBJ1-5	CASSPRLRQPQHF
TRBV4-1	TRBJ2-7	CASSQVGRTATYEQYF
TRBV5-1	TRBJ2-3	CASSLMGQGARSTDTQYF
TRBV6-2/TRBV6-3	TRBJ2-7	CASGGRQGQNEQYF
TRBV29-1	TRBJ2-5	CSVEPPTGIERNEQYF